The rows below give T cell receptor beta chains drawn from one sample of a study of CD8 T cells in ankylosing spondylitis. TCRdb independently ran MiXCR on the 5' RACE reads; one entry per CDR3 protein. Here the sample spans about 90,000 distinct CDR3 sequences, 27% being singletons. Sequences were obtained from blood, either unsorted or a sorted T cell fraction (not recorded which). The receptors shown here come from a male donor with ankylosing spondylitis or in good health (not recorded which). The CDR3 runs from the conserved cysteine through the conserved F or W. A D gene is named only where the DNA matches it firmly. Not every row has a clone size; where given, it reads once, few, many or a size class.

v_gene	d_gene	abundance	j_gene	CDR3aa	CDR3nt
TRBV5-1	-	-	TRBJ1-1	CASSLDPGSTEAFF	TGCGCCAGCAGCTTGGACCCGGGAAGCACTGAAGCTTTCTTT
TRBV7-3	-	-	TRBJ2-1	CASSTERAAMNEQFF	TGTGCCAGCAGCACTGAGCGGGCGGCAATGAATGAGCAGTTCTTC
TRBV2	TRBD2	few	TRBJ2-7	CASSEFPSGRPLLYEQYF	TGTGCCAGCAGTGAATTCCCCAGCGGGAGGCCTCTTCTCTACGAGCAGTACTTC
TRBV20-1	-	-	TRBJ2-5	CSATRRNQETQYF	TGCAGTGCTACTCGTCGAAACCAAGAGACCCAGTACTTC
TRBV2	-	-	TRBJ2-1	CASTVANEQFF	TGTGCCAGCACGGTGGCCAATGAGCAGTTCTTC
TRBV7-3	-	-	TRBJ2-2	CASSLMGGYTGELFF	TGTGCCAGCAGCTTGATGGGGGGTTACACCGGGGAGCTGTTTTTT
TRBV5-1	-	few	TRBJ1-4	CASSPTQETNEKLFF	TGCGCCAGCAGCCCGACACAGGAAACTAATGAAAAACTGTTTTTT
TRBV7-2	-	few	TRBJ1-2	CASSVDRATYGYTF	TGTGCCAGCAGCGTCGACCGGGCTACCTATGGCTACACCTTC
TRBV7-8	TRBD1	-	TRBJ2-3	CASSLRTGPADTQYF	TGTGCCAGCAGCTTGAGGACAGGTCCGGCAGATACGCAGTATTTT
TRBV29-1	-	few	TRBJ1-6	CSATVGTARNSPLHF	TGCAGCGCAACCGTGGGGACCGCACGGAATTCACCCCTCCACTTT
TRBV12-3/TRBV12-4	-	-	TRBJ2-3	CASIVTLTSTDTQYF	TGTGCCAGCATCGTCACCTTAACTAGCACAGATACGCAGTATTTT
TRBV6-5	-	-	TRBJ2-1	CASSSNPRREQFF	TGTGCCAGCAGTTCCAATCCCCGGCGTGAGCAGTTCTTC
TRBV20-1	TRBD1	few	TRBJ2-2	CSARGRDRGITGELFF	TGCAGTGCTAGAGGACGAGACAGGGGGATCACCGGGGAGCTGTTTTTT
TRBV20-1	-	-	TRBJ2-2	CSARGDTGELFF	TGCAGTGCTAGAGGGGACACCGGGGAGCTGTTTTTT
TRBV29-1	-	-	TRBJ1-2	CSVEGGGPHGYTF	TGCAGCGTCGAGGGAGGGGGACCCCATGGCTACACCTTC
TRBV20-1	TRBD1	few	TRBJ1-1	CSADDRVAIAFF	TGCAGTGCTGATGACAGGGTCGCGATCGCTTTCTTT
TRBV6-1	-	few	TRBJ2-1	CASGGGSSYNEQFF	TGTGCCAGCGGGGGCGGAAGCTCCTACAATGAGCAGTTCTTC
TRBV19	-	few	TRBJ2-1	CASSIGRRGPPFF	TGTGCCAGTAGTATTGGTCGGCGGGGCCCACCATTCTTC
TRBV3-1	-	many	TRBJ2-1	CASSQRVADNEQFF	TGTGCCAGCAGCCAAAGAGTCGCGGACAATGAGCAGTTCTTC
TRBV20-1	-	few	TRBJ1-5	CSARAYVNQPQHF	TGCAGTGCTAGAGCGTATGTGAATCAGCCCCAGCATTTT
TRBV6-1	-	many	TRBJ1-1	CASQVYLGNTEAFF	TGTGCCAGCCAGGTGTACCTCGGGAACACTGAAGCTTTCTTT
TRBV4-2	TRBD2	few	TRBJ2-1	CASSLFGTSQQYNEQFF	TGTGCCAGCAGCCTCTTCGGGACTAGCCAACAATACAATGAGCAGTTCTTC
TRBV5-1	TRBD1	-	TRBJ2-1	CASSTQGGNEQFF	TGCGCCAGCAGCACACAGGGGGGAAATGAGCAGTTCTTC
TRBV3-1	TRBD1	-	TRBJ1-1	CASRGGGETEAFF	TGTGCCAGCAGAGGGGGCGGGGAGACTGAAGCTTTCTTT
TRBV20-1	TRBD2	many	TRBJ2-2	CSARALAGTGTGELFF	TGCAGTGCTAGGGCACTAGCGGGGACGGGCACCGGGGAGCTGTTTTTT
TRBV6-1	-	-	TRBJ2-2	CASSDGRTVNTGELFF	TGTGCCAGCAGTGATGGGAGGACCGTGAACACCGGGGAGCTGTTTTTT
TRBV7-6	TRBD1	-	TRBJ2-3	CASSSLQGNTQYF	TGTGCCAGCAGCTCGCTACAGGGGAATACGCAGTATTTT
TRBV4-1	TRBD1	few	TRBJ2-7	CASSPLRPGQSSYEQYF	TGCGCCAGCAGCCCTCTTAGGCCGGGACAGAGCTCCTACGAGCAGTACTTC
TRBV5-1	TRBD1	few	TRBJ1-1	CASTVEGASSEAFF	TGCGCCAGCACCGTCGAGGGGGCGTCTAGTGAAGCTTTCTTT
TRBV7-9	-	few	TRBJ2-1	CASSLTSVLSYNEQFF	TGTGCCAGCAGCTTAACGTCTGTGCTTTCCTACAATGAGCAGTTCTTC
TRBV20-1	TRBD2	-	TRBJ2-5	CSARGSIAGNIQETQYF	TGCAGTGCTAGAGGATCGATAGCGGGGAATATCCAAGAGACCCAGTACTTC
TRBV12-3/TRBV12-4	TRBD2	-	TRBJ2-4	CASSFAPAGGQNIQYF	TGTGCCAGCAGTTTTGCCCCCGCGGGGGGGCAAAACATTCAGTACTTC
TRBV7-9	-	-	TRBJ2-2	CASSSSPDQVNTGELFF	TGTGCCAGCAGCTCAAGTCCGGATCAGGTCAACACCGGGGAGCTGTTTTTT
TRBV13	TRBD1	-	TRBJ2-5	CASSRDREETQYF	TGTGCCAGCAGCAGGGACAGAGAAGAGACCCAGTACTTC
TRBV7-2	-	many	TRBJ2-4	CASSSVNIQYF	TGTGCCAGCAGCTCCGTAAACATTCAGTACTTC
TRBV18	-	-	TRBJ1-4	CASSPPIGQREKLFF	TGTGCCAGCTCACCACCAATCGGGCAGCGGGAAAAACTGTTTTTT
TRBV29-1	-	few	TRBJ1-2	CSVVWGGNYGYTF	TGCAGCGTCGTTTGGGGGGGAAACTATGGCTACACCTTC
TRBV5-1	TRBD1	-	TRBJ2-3	CASSTGQGSTDTQYF	TGCGCCAGCAGCACGGGACAGGGTAGCACAGATACGCAGTATTTT
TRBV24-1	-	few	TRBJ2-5	CATSDTYQETQYF	TGTGCCACCAGTGATACGTACCAAGAGACCCAGTACTTC
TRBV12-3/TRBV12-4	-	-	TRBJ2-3	CASATRPVVGTTDTQYF	TGTGCCAGCGCGACCCGTCCGGTAGTTGGGACCACAGATACGCAGTATTTT
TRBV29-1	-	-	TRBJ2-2	CSSAQGPTGELFF	TGCAGCTCCGCTCAGGGACCCACCGGGGAGCTGTTTTTT
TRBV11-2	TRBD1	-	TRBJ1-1	CASALQGDTEAFF	TGTGCCAGCGCCCTACAGGGGGACACTGAAGCTTTCTTT
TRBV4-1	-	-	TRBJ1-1	CASSTNLGRTEAFF	TGCGCCAGCAGCACGAATTTAGGGAGGACTGAAGCTTTCTTT
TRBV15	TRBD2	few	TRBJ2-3	CATSSGTSGSDTQYF	TGTGCCACCAGCTCCGGGACTAGCGGGTCAGATACGCAGTATTTT
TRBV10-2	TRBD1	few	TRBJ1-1	CASSESSGGTNTEAFF	TGCGCCAGCAGTGAGTCCTCAGGGGGAACGAACACTGAAGCTTTCTTT
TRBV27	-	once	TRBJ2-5	CASSRLRETQYF	TGTGCCAGCAGTCGTCTCCGAGAGACCCAGTACTTC
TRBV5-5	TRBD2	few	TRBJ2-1	CASSLVGAGGSFF	TGTGCCAGCAGCTTGGTGGGAGCGGGAGGATCGTTCTTC
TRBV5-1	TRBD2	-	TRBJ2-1	CASSTTSGRGFGEQFF	TGCGCCAGCTCCACCACTAGCGGGAGGGGGTTCGGTGAGCAGTTCTTC
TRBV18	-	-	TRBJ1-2	CASQNRVEDYGYTF	TGTGCCAGCCAAAACAGGGTTGAAGACTATGGCTACACCTTC
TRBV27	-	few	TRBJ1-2	CASSFISDQRRHGYTF	TGTGCCAGCAGTTTCATCTCGGACCAGAGACGACATGGCTACACCTTC
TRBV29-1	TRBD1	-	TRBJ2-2	CSVEWNDRGWTGELFF	TGCAGCGTTGAATGGAACGACAGGGGATGGACCGGGGAGCTGTTTTTT